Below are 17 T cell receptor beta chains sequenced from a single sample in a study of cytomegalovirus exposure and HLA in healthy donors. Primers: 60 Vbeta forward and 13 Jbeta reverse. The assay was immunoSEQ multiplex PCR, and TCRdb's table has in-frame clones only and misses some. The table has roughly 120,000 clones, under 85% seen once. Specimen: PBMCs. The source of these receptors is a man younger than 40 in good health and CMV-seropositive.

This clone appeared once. The CDR3 here is CASRTRTGGGGYTF. CDR3 nucleotide sequence: TGTGCCAGCAGGACCCGGACAGGGGGAGGTGGCTACACCTTC. The chain employs TRBV2 and TRBJ1-2, with 10 bases lining up with TRBD1. The CDR3 extends over 14 amino acids. CDR1 is SNHLY, CDR2 FYNNEI, per germline. The V and J ends lost 6 bases and 7 bases, in that order; junction bases with no gene match: 8.

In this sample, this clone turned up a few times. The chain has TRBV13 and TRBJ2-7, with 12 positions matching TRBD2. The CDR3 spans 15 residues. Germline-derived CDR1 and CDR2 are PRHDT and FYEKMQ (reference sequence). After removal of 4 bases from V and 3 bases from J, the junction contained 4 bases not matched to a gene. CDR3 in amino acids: CASSSTSGGYYEQYF. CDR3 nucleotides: TGTGCCAGCAGCTCGACTAGCGGGGGTTACTACGAGCAGTACTTC.

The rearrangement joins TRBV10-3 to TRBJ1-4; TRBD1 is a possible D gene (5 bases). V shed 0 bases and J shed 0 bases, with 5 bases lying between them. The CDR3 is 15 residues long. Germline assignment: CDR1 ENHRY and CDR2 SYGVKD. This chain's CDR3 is CAISESGATNEKLFF. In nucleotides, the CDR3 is TGTGCCATCAGTGAGTCAGGGGCAACTAATGAAAAACTGTTTTTT.

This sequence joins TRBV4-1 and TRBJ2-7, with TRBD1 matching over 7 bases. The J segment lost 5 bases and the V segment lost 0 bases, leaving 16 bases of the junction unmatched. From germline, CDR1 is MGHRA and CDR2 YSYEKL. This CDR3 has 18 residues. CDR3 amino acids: CASSQDLQRGHDSHEQYF. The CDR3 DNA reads TGCGCCAGCAGCCAAGACCTGCAAAGGGGGCATGATTCCCACGAGCAGTACTTC.

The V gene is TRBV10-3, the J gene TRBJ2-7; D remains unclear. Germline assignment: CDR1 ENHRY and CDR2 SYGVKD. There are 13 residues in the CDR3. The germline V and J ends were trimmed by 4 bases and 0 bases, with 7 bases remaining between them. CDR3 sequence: CAISVGTSYEQYF. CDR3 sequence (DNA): TGTGCCATCAGTGTTGGCACCTCCTACGAGCAGTACTTC.

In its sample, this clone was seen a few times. The CDR3 here is CASSLGDEKLFF. The CDR3 DNA follows: TGTGCCAGCAGCTTAGGAGATGAAAAACTGTTTTTT. The chain links TRBV5-5 to TRBJ1-4; D is uncertain. This CDR3 comprises 12 residues. CDR1 is SGHKS, CDR2 YYEKEE, per germline (reference sequence). The V end lost 2 bases, the J end lost 6 bases, and 5 bases lay between the germline ends.

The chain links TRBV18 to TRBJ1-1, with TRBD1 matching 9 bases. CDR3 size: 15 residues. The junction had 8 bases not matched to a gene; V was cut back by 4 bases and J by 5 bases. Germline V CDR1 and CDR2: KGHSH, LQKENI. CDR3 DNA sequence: TGTGCCAGCTCACTCACCCAGGACAGGGGAACTGAAGCTTTCTTT. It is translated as CASSLTQDRGTEAFF.

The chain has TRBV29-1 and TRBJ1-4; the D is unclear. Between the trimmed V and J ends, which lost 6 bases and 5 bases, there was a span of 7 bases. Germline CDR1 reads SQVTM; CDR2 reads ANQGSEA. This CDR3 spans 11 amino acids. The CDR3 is CSVEMNEKLFF. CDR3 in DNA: TGCAGCGTGGAGATGAATGAAAAACTGTTTTTT.

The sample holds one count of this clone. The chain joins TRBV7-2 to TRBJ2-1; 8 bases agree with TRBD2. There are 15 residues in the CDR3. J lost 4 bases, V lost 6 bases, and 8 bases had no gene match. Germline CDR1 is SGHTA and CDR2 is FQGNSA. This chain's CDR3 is CASSPGIAGYNEQFF. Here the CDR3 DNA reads TGTGCCAGCAGTCCCGGGATAGCGGGGTACAATGAGCAGTTCTTC.

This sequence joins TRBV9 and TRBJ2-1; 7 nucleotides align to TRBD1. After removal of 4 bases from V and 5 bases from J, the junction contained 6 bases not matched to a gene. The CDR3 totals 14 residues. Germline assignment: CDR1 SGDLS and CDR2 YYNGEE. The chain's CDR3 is CASSSGTVNNEQFF. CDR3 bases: TGTGCCAGCAGCTCCGGGACAGTTAACAATGAGCAGTTCTTC.

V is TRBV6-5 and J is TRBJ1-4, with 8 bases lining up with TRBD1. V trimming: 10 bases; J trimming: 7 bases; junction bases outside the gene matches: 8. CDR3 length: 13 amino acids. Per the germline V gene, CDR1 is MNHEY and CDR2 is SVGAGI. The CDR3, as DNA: TGTGCCACTGGACAGGGATCTGGTGAAAAACTGTTTTTT. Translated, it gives CATGQGSGEKLFF.

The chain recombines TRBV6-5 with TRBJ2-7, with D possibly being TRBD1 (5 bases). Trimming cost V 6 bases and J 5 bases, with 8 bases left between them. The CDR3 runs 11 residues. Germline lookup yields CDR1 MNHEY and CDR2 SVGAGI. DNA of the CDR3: TGTGCCAGCAGCAGGGCCCACGAGCAGTACTTC. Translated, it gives CASSRAHEQYF.

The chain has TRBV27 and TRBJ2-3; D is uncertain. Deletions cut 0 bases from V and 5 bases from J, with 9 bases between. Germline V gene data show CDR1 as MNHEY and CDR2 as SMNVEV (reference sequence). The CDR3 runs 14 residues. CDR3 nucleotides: TGTGCCAGCAGTTTATCGGTGACGGGAGATACGCAGTATTTT. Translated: CASSLSVTGDTQYF.

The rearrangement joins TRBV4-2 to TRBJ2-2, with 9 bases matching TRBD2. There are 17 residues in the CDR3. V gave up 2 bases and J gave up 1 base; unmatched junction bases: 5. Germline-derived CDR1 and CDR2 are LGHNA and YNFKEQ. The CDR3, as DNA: TGTGCCAGCAGCCAATCTCTAGCGGGGCGGAACACCGGGGAGCTGTTTTTT. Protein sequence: CASSQSLAGRNTGELFF.

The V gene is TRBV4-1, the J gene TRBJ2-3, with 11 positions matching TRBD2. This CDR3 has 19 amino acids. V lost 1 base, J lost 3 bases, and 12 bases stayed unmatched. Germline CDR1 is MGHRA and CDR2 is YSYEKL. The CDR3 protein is CASSQVPLAGGSSTDTQYF. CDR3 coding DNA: TGCGCCAGCAGCCAAGTCCCCCTAGCGGGGGGATCGTCAACAGATACGCAGTATTTT.

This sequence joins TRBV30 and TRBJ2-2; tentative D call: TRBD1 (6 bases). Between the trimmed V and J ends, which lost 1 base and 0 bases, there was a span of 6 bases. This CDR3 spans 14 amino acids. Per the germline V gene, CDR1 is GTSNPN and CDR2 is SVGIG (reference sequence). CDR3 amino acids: CAWSGTANTGELFF. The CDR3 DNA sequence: TGTGCCTGGAGTGGGACAGCGAACACCGGGGAGCTGTTTTTT. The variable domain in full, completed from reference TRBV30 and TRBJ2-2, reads SQTIHQWPATLVQPVGSPLSLECTVEGTSNPNLYWYRQAAGRGLQLLFYSVGIGQISSEVPQNLSASRPQDRQFILSSKKLLLSDSGFYLCAWSGTANTGELFFGEGSRLTVL.

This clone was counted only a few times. For the CDR3, the DNA is TGCAGCGTTGATGACGGACTAGGAAGCACAGATACGCAGTATTTT. Translation: CSVDDGLGSTDTQYF. The rearrangement joins TRBV29-1 to TRBJ2-3, with 7 bases lining up with TRBD2. Germline V gene data show CDR1 as SQVTM and CDR2 as ANQGSEA. This CDR3 has 15 residues. With 3 bases clipped from V and 0 bases from J, the junction kept 6 bases outside the gene matches.